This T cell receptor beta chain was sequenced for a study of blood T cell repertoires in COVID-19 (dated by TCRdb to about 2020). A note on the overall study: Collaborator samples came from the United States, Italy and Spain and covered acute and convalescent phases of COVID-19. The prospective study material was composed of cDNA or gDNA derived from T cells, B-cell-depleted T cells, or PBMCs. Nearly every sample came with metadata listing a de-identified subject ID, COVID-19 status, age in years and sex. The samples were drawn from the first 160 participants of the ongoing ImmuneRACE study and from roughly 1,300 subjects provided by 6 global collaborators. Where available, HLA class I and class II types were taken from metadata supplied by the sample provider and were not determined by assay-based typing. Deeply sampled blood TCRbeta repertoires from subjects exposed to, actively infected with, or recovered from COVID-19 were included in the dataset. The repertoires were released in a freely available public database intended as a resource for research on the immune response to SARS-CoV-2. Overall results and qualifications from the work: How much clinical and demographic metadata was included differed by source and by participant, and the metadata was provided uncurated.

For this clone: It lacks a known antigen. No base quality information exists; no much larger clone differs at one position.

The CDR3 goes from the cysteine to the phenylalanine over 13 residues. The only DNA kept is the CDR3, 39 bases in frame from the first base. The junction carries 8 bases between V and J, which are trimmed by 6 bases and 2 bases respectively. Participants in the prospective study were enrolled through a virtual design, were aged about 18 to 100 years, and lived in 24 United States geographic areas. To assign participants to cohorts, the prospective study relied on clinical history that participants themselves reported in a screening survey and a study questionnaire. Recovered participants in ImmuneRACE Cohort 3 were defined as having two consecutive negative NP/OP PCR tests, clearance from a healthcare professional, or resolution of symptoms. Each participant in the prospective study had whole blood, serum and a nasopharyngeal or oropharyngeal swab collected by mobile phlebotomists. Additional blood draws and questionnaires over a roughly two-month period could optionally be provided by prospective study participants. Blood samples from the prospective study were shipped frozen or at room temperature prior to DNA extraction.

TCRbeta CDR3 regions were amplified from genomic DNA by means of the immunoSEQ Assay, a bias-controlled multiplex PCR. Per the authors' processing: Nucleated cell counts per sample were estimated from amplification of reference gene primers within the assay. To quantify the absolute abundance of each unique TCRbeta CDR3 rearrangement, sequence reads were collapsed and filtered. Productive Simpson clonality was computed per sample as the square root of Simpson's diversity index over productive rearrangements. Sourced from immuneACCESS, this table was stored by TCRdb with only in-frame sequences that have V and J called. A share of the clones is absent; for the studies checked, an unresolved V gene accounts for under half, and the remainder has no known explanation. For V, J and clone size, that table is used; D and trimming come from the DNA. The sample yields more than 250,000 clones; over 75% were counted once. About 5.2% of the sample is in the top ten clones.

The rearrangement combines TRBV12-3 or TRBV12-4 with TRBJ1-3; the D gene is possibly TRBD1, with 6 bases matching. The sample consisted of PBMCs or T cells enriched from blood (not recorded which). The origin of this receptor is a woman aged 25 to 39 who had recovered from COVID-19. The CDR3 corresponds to CASRHRAGNTIYF. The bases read TGTGCCAGCAGGCACAGGGCTGGAAACACCATATATTTT.